The text below deals with one TCR beta chain. This record comes from a study of blood T cell repertoires in COVID-19. From germline, CDR1 is KGHSH and CDR2 LQKENI. The CDR3 is 16 residues long. V was pared by 3 bases and J by 1 base, with 12 bases between. Per the study methods: Amplification with reference gene primers provided the estimates of nucleated cell counts. Using immunoSEQ multiplex PCR, the repertoire was profiled, and TCRdb retains in-frame clones only, with some absent. V, J and clone size were drawn from that table, and D and trimming were deduced from the DNA. The top ten hold roughly 1.4% of the sample, which has approximately 430,000 clones, roughly 85% seen once.

Sequencing used peripheral blood. This sequence originates from a woman in her twenties or thirties with active or convalescent COVID-19. V and J are TRBV18 and TRBJ2-2; perhaps TRBD1 as D (5 bases). The CDR3 DNA follows: TGTGCCAGCTCACCTCCCCAGGGTGGGAACACCGGGGAGCTGTTTTTT. It is translated as CASSPPQGGNTGELFF.